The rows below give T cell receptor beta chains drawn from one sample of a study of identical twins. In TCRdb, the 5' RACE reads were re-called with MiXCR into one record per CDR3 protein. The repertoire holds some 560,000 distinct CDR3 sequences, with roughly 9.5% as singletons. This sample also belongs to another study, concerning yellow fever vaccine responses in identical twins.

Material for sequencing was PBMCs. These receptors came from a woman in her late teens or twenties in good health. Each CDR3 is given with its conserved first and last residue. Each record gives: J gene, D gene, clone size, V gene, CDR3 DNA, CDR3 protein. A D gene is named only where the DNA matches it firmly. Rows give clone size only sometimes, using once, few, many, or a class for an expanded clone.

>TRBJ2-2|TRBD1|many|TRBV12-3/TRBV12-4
TGTGCCAGCAGTCGACAGGGGGACGCCGGGGAGCTGTTTTTT
CASSRQGDAGELFF
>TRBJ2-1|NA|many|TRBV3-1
TGTGCCACCCGTAGGGGGAATGAGCAGTTCTTC
CATRRGNEQFF
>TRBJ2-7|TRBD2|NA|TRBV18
TGTGCCAGCTCACCCACCGGGATAGCGGGGACCTACGAGCAGTACTTC
CASSPTGIAGTYEQYF
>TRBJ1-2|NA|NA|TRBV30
TGTGCCTGGAGTCCAGACCGTGGCTGGAGGGGCTACACCTTC
CAWSPDRGWRGYTF
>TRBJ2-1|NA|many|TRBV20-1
TGCAGTGCTAGTTTAGGGCGGGACCCCGGCTTTGAGCAGTTCTTC
CSASLGRDPGFEQFF
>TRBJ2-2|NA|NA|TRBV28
TGTGCCAGCAGTTTATCCGCGTTAGGCGGGGAGCTGTTTTTT
CASSLSALGGELFF
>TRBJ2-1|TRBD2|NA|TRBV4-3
TGCGCCAGCAGCCAAGGGGAGGGTGTTGAGCAGTTCTTC
CASSQGEGVEQFF
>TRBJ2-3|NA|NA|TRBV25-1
TGTGCCAGCAGTGATGTGGGCAGGAAAACAGATACGCAGTATTTT
CASSDVGRKTDTQYF
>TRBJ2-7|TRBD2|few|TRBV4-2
TGTGCCAGCAGCCGAACTAGCGGGAGGGATACCTACGAGCAGTACTTC
CASSRTSGRDTYEQYF
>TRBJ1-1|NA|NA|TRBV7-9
TGTGCCAGCAGCCTTCATAACACTGAAGCTTTCTTT
CASSLHNTEAFF
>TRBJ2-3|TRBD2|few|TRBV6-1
TGTGCCAGCTATCCTAGCGGGAGGACAGATACGCAGTATTTT
CASYPSGRTDTQYF
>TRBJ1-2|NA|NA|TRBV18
TGTGCCAGCTCACCCGCGACCGCGTATGGCTACACCTTC
CASSPATAYGYTF
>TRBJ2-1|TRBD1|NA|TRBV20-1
TGCAGTGCATCGGACAGGGGATCCTACAATGAGCAGTTCTTC
CSASDRGSYNEQFF
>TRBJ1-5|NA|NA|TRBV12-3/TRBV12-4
TGTGCCAGCAGTCCCTACAGAGGGGCAAATCAGCCCCAGCATTTT
CASSPYRGANQPQHF
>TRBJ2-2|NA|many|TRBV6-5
TGTGCCAGCAGTTACTCGATTCCGGGGGCTACGAACACCGGGGAGCTGTTTTTT
CASSYSIPGATNTGELFF
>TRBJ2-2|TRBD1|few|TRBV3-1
TGTGCCAGCAGCCCCCGCCGGACAGGGGGTAGCACCGGGGAGCTGTTTTTT
CASSPRRTGGSTGELFF
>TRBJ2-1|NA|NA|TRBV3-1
TGTGCCAGCAGCCAAGAGAGTCGATACAATGAGCAGTTCTTC
CASSQESRYNEQFF
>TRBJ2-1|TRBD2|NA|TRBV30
TGTGCCTTAGGACTAGCGGGAGAGAGGAATGAGCAGTTCTTC
CALGLAGERNEQFF
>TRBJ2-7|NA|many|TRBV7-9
TGTGCCAGCAGCTTAGCTGACACAAACTACGAGCAGTACTTC
CASSLADTNYEQYF
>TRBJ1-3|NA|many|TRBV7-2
TGTGCCAGCAGCTTAGCCGGGACAACCTCTGGAAACACCATATATTTT
CASSLAGTTSGNTIYF
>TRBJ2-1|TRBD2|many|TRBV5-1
TGCGCCAGCAGCGGATTGGGACTAGCGGAGTACAATGAGCAGTTCTTC
CASSGLGLAEYNEQFF
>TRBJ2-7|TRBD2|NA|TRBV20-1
TGCAGTGCCATGGTAGCGGGTAACTCCTACGAGCAGTACTTC
CSAMVAGNSYEQYF
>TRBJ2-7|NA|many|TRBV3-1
TGTGCCAGCAGCCAGGGCTCCGAGCAGTACTTC
CASSQGSEQYF
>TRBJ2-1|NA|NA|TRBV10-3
TGTGCCATCGGTAGGGGGGAGCCGACCTACAATGAGCAGTTCTTC
CAIGRGEPTYNEQFF
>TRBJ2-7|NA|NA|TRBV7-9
TGTGCCAGCAGCCCCAGGCAGCCGACAAGCTCCTACGAGCAGTACTTC
CASSPRQPTSSYEQYF
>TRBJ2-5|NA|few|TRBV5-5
TGTGCCAGCAGTCCAATGTGGGTCGGGGGTTTGGAGACCCAGTACTTC
CASSPMWVGGLETQYF
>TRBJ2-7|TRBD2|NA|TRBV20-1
TGCAGTGCTAGAGTTTCGGGAGGGAGCTCCTACGAGCAGTACTTC
CSARVSGGSSYEQYF
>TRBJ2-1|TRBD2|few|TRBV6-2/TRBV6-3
TGTGCCAGCCACACGTCTAGCGGGGGCAATGAGCAGTTCTTC
CASHTSSGGNEQFF
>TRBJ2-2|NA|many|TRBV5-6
TGTGCCAGCAGCCAAAGGGGAACCGGGGAGCTGTTTTTT
CASSQRGTGELFF
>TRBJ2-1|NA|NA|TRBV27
TGTGCCAGCAGTCTACGGACAGTAGTCTACAATGAGCAGTTCTTC
CASSLRTVVYNEQFF
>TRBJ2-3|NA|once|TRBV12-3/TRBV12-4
TGTGCCAGCAGTAAAGACCACCAACGCACAGATACGCAGTATTTT
CASSKDHQRTDTQYF
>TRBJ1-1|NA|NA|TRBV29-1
TGCAGCGTTGAAACAGTTATGAACACTGAAGCTTTCTTT
CSVETVMNTEAFF
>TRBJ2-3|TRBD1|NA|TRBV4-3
TGCGCCAGCAGCCCCCGGGACAGGGGGATTACAGATACGCAGTATTTT
CASSPRDRGITDTQYF
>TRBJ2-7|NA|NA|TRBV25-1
TGTGCCAGCAGAATGTCGGTCAGGGTCTACGAGCAGTACTTC
CASRMSVRVYEQYF
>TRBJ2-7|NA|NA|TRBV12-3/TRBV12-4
TGTGCCAGCAGTACTCTTACCTACGAGCAGTACTTC
CASSTLTYEQYF
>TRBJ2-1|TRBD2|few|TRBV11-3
TGTGCCAGCAGCCCGGGGTGGACTAGCGGGATGAATGAGCAGTTCTTC
CASSPGWTSGMNEQFF
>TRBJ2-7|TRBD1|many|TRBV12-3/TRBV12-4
TGTGCCAGCAGTCCCAGACAGGGTTACGAGCAGTACTTC
CASSPRQGYEQYF
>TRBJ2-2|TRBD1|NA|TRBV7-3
TGTGCCAGCAGCCTTTCCCCAGGGGGTACCGGGGAGCTGTTTTTT
CASSLSPGGTGELFF
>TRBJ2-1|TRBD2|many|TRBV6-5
TGTGCCAGCAGTTACTCACTCCCGGGACTAGGAGCTGAGCAGTTCTTC
CASSYSLPGLGAEQFF
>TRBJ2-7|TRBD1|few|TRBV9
TGTGCCAGCAGCGTAGAGGGGGCGGGTGTAGGGCCCTACGAGCAGTACTTC
CASSVEGAGVGPYEQYF
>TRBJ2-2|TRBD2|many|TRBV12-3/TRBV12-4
TGTGCCAGCAGTAACGGGGGGGAGGAGTTTTTT
CASSNGGEEFF
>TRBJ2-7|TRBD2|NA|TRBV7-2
TGTGCCAGCAGCCAAAGCGGGGGGGACCCCTACGAGCAGTACTTC
CASSQSGGDPYEQYF
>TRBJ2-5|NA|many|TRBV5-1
TGCGCCAGCAGCCCGGAGGGGGGAGGAAAACAAGAGACCCAGTACTTC
CASSPEGGGKQETQYF
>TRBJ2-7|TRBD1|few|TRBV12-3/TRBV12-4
TGTGCCAGCAGCGACAGGGGAGACTACGAGCAGTACTTC
CASSDRGDYEQYF
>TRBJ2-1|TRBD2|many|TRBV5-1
TGCGCCAGCAGAGGGGAAGGGAGGGCCGTTAGCTCCTACAATGAGCAGTTCTTC
CASRGEGRAVSSYNEQFF